Sequencing of this TCR beta chain was carried out in a study of blood T cell repertoires in COVID-19. For the study at large: The samples span acute and convalescent COVID-19 from the United States, Italy and Spain. In each case, the material was cDNA or gDNA derived from T cells, B-cell-depleted T cells, or PBMCs.

This CDR3 spans 15 amino acids. Losses at the gene ends were 6 bases for V and 5 bases for J; bases not matched to a gene: 9. Germline V gene lookup returns CDR1 MNHEY and CDR2 SVGAGI. The protocol was immunoSEQ multiplex PCR, while the TCRdb copy is restricted to in-frame clones and leaves out a portion. The sample carries tens of thousands of clones, just under 85% recorded once. This TCR was recovered from a man aged 45-65 years with acute or convalescent COVID-19. This chain joins TRBV6-5 and TRBJ2-1; 8 nucleotides match TRBD1. The specimen was peripheral blood. The CDR3 nucleotides are TGTGCCAGCAGCCCAATCGGACAGGGACACAATGAGCAGTTCTTC. Protein product: CASSPIGQGHNEQFF.